This T cell receptor beta chain was retrieved from a study of patients and donors after allogeneic stem cell transplantation. This clonotype was found many times. The CDR3 spans 13 residues. Germline CDR1 reads SQVTM; CDR2 reads ANQGSEA. V dropped 8 bases and J dropped 1; count of bases not matched to a gene: 7. TCRdb fed the RT-PCR reads into MiXCR, producing one record per CDR3 protein. The data contain tens of thousands of distinct CDR3 sequences, just under 5% of them seen just once; the ten biggest clones take up about 3%. The chain carries TRBV29-1 and TRBJ1-1; TRBD1 matches 7 bases. Sequenced sample: blood, either unsorted or a sorted T cell fraction (not recorded which). The clonotype was recovered from a human donor who was either an allogeneic HSCT recipient or a stem cell or donor lymphocyte infusion donor (not recorded which). It is not recorded whose cells these are; they may come from a transplant donor. CDR3 DNA sequence: TGCAGCCCTAGCCGACAGGGGAACACTGAAGCTTTCTTT. This codes for CSPSRQGNTEAFF.